The clone carrying this TCR beta chain turned up a few times. The target antigen is unknown. This record comes from a study of beta chain features in type 1 diabetes. Regarding the study as a whole: There were fewer insertions and more deletions at the VDJ junctions of type 1 diabetes patients. The naive, central memory and Treg TCRB repertoires looked more alike in patients than they did in healthy donors. Sequencing of cDNA might inflate the share of cells that strongly express TCR.

The CDR3 length is 17 residues. Trimming pared 2 bases from V and 5 bases from J, leaving 21 bases between. The V gene's germline CDR1 is MGHDK and CDR2 SYGVNS. The study reverse transcribed the entire isolated RNA, so it sequenced expressed TCRB transcripts. There were about 3.57 million reads on average in the naive, central memory and regulatory T cell samples. Method: immunoSEQ multiplex PCR; TCRdb's copy keeps in-frame clones and lacks some. The sample consists of about 340,000 clones, less than 10% of them appearing once. The chain links TRBV25-1 to TRBJ2-5, with D possibly matching TRBD2 (6 bases). This TCR was sampled from a woman between 18 and 29 years old in good health. Sequencing used central memory CD4+ T cells from blood. As DNA, the CDR3 is TGTGCCAGCAGTGAAGGAGGCTCATGGGGGGAGGCGGAGACCCAGTACTTC. It specifies CASSEGGSWGEAETQYF.